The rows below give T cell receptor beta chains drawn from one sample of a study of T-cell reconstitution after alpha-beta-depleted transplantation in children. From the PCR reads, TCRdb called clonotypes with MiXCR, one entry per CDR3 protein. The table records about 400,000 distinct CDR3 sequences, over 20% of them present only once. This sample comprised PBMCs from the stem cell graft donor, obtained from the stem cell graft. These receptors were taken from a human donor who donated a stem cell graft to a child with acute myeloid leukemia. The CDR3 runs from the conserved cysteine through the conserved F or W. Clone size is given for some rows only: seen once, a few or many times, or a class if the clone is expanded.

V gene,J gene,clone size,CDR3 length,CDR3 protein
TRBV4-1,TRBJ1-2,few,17,CASSQVMTGDDYYGYTF
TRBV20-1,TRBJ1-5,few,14,CSAAREGWNQPQHF
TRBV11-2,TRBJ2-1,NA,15,CASSPLRGEYNEQFF
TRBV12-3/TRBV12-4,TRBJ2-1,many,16,CASSEPLAGGPGEQFF
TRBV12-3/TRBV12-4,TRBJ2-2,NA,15,CASSLVAGGTGELFF
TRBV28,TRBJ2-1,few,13,CASSASSFDEQFF
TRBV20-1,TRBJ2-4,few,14,CSARWQLDGYIQYF
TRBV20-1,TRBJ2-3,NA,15,CSALPLAGVTDTQYF
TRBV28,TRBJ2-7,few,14,CASSLTGRALEQYF
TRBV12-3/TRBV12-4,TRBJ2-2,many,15,CASSWGGKNTGELFF
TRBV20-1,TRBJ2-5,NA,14,CSARLGDYQETQYF
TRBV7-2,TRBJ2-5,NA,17,CASSPRKDRGLQETQYF
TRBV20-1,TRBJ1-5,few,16,CSAIRGDREGNQPQHF
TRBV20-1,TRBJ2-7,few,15,CSAPDPGQASYEQYF
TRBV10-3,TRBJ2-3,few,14,CAVAASGRSDTQYF
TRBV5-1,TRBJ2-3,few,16,CASTLNGGFGTDTQYF
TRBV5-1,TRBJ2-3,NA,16,CASSLVGDGSTDTQYF
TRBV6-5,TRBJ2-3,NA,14,CASSFSRAPDTQYF
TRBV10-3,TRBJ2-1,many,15,CAISDQLSSYNEQFF
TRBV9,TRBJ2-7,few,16,CASSVGGGVPPDEQYF
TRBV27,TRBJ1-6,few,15,CASSFQQGMRSPLHF
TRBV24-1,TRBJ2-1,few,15,CATSGFGSVGNEQFF
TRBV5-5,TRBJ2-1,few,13,CASSSVDVGEQFF
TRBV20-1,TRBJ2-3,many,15,CSARRAGGPEDTQYF
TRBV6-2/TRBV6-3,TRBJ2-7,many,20,CASSYSIRIQGLAGAHEQYF
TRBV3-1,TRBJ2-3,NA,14,CASSQERATDTQYF
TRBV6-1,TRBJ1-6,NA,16,CASSPPGPMYNSPLHF
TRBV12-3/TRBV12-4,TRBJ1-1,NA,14,CASSLRTLNTEAFF
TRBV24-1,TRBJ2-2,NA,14,CATSDLGAGGELFF
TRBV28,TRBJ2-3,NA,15,CASLGVQKFTDTQYF
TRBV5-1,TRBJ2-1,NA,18,CASSSRRDYPSIYNEQFF
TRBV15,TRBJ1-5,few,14,CATSSVYSNQPQHF
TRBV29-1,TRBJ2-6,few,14,CSAAGAAGANVLTF
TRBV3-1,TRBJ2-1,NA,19,CAFCLVGLAGGPGDNEQFF
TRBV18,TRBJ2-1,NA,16,CASSPAGEGSYNEQFF
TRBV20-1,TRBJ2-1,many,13,CSAKGNQGYEQFF
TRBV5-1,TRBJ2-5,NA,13,CASSSYNQETQYF
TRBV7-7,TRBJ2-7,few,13,CASRGPHAYEQYF
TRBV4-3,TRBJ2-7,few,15,CASSPTLAGVYEQYF
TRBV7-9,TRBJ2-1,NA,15,CASSLGTGALNEQFF
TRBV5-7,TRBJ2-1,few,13,CASPTSGVGEQFF
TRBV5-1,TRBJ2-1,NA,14,CASSLSSGLDEQFF
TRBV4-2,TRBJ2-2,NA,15,CASSQVIGSAGELFF
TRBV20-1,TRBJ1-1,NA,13,CSAQLPGDTEAFF
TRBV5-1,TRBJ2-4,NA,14,CASSLASGENIQYF
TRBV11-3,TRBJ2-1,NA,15,CASSRTTSSYNEQFF
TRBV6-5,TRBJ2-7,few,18,CASSYQGALGPRPYEQYF
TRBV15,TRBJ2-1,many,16,CATSRGRGQGANEQFF
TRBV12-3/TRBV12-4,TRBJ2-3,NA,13,CAIGGVRADTQYF
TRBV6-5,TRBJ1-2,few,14,CASSYITGGDGYTF
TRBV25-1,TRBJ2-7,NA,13,CASSGWTTYEQYF
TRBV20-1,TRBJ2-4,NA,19,CSARQPGTGGTLAKNIQYF
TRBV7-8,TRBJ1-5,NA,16,CASSLPGANSNQPQHF
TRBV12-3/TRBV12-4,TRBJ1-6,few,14,CASRDRVSHSPLHF
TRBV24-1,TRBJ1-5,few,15,CATSDLWGDNQPQHF